This T cell receptor (beta chain) was recovered during a study of T-cell memory formation after mild COVID-19. One entry per CDR3 protein results from TCRdb running MiXCR on the 5' RACE reads. The data hold about half a million distinct CDR3 sequences, with 18% observed a single time. Trimming pared 7 bases from V and 0 bases from J, leaving 9 bases between. Germline V CDR1 and CDR2: MNHEY, SVGEGT. This CDR3 spans 13 amino acids. This rearrangement joins TRBV6-2 or TRBV6-3 to TRBJ1-1, with D hard to call. The TCR originated in an adult woman who had mild COVID-19 (a few samples of this study predate the infection). Cell type and time point are not known. The sample was PBMCs or a T cell subset sorted from them (not recorded which). CDR3 nucleotides: TGTGCCAGCATCTCAGGCGTGAACACTGAAGCTTTCTTT. This translates into CASISGVNTEAFF.